This T cell receptor beta chain stems from a study of T cell responses to AZD1222 COVID-19 vaccine. Study results and limitations: The peak T cell response came first, and repertoires were sampled only after it. Spike-wide vaccine-associated CD4 TCRs dominated at 160-218 and 743-854.

Profiled with immunoSEQ multiplex PCR; TCRdb holds only in-frame clones, not every one. The sample has 150,000 to 200,000 clones; about 88% are singletons. The CDR3 spans 14 residues. Looked up from germline, CDR1 is SGHTA and CDR2 is FQGNSA. Trimming took 6 bases from V and 0 from J, leaving 9 bases between them. A note on this clone: Its specificity is not known.

The V call is TRBV7-2, the J call TRBJ1-3, with D possibly TRBD1 on 5 matching bases. This TCR was recovered from an adult who received the AZD1222 COVID-19 vaccine. Sequences were derived from peripheral blood, sampled 28 days after the second AZD1222 dose. CDR3 in amino acids: CASSRQNSGNTIYF. CDR3 DNA: TGTGCCAGCAGTCGACAGAACTCTGGAAACACCATATATTTT.